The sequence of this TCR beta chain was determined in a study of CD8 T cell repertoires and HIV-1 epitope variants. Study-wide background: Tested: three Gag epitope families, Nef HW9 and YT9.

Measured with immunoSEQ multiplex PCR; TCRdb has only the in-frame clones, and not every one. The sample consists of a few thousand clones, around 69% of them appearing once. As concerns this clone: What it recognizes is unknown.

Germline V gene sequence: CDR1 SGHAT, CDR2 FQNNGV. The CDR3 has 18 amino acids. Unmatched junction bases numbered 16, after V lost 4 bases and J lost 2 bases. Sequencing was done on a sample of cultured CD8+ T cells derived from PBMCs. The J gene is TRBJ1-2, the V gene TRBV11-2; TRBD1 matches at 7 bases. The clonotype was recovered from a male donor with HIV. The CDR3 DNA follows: TGTGCCAGCAGCTCTACTTTTGGGACAGCCTTTCTAAACTATGGCTACACCTTC. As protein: CASSSTFGTAFLNYGYTF.